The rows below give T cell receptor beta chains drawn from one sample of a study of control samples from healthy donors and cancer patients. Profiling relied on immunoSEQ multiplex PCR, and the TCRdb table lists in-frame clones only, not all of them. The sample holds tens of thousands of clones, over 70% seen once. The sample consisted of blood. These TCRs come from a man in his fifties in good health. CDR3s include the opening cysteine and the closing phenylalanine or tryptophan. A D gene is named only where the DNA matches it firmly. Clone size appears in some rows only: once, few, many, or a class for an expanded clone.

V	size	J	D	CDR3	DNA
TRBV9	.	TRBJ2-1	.	CASSVAGAAVGDNEQFF	TGTGCCAGCAGCGTAGCTGGGGCCGCTGTGGGGGACAATGAGCAGTTCTTC
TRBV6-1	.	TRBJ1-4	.	CASSEAGGIWEKLFF	TGTGCCAGCAGTGAAGCCGGCGGGATATGGGAAAAACTGTTTTTT
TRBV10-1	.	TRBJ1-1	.	CASSRTVNTEAFF	TGCGCCAGCTCCAGGACGGTGAACACTGAAGCTTTCTTT
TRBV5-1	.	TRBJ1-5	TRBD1	CASSLAGTGYQPQHF	TGCGCCAGCAGCTTGGCGGGGACAGGGTACCAGCCCCAGCATTTT
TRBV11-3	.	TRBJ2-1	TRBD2	CASRTGTSGSSYNEQFF	TGTGCCAGCAGGACCGGGACTAGCGGGAGCTCCTACAATGAGCAGTTCTTC
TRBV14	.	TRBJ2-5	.	CASSRGVLATQYF	TGTGCCAGCAGCCGAGGGGTCCTTGCGACCCAGTACTTC
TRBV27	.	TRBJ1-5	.	CASSFFGVSQPQHF	TGTGCCAGCAGTTTCTTTGGGGTCAGTCAGCCCCAGCATTTT
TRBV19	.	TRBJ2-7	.	CASSNSGSSYEQYF	TGTGCCAGTAGTAACTCAGGGAGCTCCTACGAGCAGTACTTC
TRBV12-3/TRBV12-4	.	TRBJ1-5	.	CASSLGFGQPQHF	TGTGCCAGCAGTTTAGGGTTCGGACAGCCCCAGCATTTT
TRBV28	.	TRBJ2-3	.	CASRDSTTDTQYF	TGTGCCAGCAGAGACAGTACGACAGATACGCAGTATTTT
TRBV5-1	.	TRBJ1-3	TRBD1	CASSLGTGVSGNTIYF	TGCGCCAGCAGCTTGGGGACAGGGGTCTCTGGAAACACCATATATTTT
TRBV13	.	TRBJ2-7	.	CASRSHGYEQYF	TGTGCCAGCAGATCACACGGCTACGAGCAGTACTTC
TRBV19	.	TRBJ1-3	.	CASSTQSGTGNTIYF	TGTGCCAGTAGTACCCAATCGGGGACTGGAAACACCATATATTTT
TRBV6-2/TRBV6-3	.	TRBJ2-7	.	CASSSRTQSILSYEQYF	TGTGCCAGCAGTTCGAGGACCCAATCAATCCTCTCCTACGAGCAGTACTTC
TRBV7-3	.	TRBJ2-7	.	CASSLSEGGYEQYF	TGTGCCAGCAGCTTATCGGAAGGGGGCTACGAGCAGTACTTC
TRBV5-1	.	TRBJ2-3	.	CASSLGRANRDTQYF	TGCGCCAGCAGCTTGGGGCGGGCCAACCGAGATACGCAGTATTTT
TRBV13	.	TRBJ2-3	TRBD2	CASSSGTSGSLSTDTQYF	TGTGCCAGCAGCTCCGGGACTAGCGGTTCGTTAAGCACAGATACGCAGTATTTT
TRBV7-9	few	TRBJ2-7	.	CASSLGQTLSYEQYF	TGTGCCAGCAGCTTAGGGCAGACACTCTCCTACGAGCAGTACTTC
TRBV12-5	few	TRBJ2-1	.	CASGPRGLNEQFF	TGTGCTAGTGGTCCGCGGGGGCTCAATGAGCAGTTCTTC